The source of this TCR beta chain is a study of blood T cell repertoires in COVID-19. The overall study: PBMCs, B-cell-depleted T cells, or T cells provided the cDNA or gDNA that made up the material.

The V gene's germline CDR1 is SGHRS and CDR2 YFSETQ. CDR3 length equals 17 residues. Trimming pared 1 base from V and 0 bases from J, leaving 14 bases between. Sequenced by immunoSEQ multiplex PCR; TCRdb stores in-frame clones only, minus some. The profile shows about 480,000 clones, around 89% of them singletons. The source of this sequence is a woman aged 30 to 39 with acute or convalescent COVID-19. The chain joins TRBV5-1 to TRBJ2-4; the D gene is possibly TRBD1 (5 bases). The sequenced material came from peripheral blood. This CDR3 reads CASSLLGLPLAKNIQYF. Written as DNA, the CDR3 is TGCGCCAGCAGCTTGTTGGGGCTCCCTTTAGCCAAAAACATTCAGTACTTC.